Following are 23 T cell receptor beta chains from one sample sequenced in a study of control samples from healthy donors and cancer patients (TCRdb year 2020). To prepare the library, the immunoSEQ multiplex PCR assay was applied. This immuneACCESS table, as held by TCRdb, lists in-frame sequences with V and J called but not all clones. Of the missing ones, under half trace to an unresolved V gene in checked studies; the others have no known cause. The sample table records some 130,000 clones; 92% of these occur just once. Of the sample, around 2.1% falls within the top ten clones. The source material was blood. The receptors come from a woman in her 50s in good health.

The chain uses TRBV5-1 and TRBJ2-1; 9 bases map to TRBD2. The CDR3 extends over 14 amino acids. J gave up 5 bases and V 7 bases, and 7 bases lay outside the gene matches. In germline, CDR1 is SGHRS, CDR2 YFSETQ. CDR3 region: CASALAGVNNEQFF. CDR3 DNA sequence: TGCGCCAGCGCATTAGCGGGGGTAAACAATGAGCAGTTCTTC. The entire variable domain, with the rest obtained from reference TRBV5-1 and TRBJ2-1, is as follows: KAGVTQTPRYLIKTRGQQVTLSCSPISGHRSVSWYQQTPGQGLQFLFEYFSETQRNKGNFPGRFSGRQFSNSRSEMNVSTLELGDSALYLCASALAGVNNEQFFGPGTRLTVL.

The CDR3 is CASSLGNTGYHGYTF. DNA for the CDR3: TGCGCCAGCAGCTTGGGCAATACAGGGTACCATGGCTACACCTTC. The V call is TRBV5-1, the J call TRBJ1-2; possibly TRBD1 for D (6 bases). Trimming took off 0 bases at V and 6 bases at J, with 15 bases between the two ends. Germline V lookup: CDR1 SGHRS, CDR2 YFSETQ. There are 15 residues in the CDR3.

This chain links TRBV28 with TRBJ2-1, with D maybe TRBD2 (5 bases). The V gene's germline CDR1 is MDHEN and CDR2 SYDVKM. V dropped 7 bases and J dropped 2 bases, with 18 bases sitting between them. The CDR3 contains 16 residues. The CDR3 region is CASTPAGVDPYNEQFF. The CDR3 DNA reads TGTGCCAGCACCCCGGCCGGGGTAGATCCCTACAATGAGCAGTTCTTC.

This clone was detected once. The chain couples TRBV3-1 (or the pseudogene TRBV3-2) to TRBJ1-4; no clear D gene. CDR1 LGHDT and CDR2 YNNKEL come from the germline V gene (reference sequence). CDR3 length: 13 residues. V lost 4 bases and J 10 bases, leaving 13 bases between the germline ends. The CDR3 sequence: CASSLSQMRKLFF. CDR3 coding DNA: TGTGCCAGCAGCCTAAGTCAAATGAGAAAACTGTTTTTT.

Here the CDR3 DNA reads TGTGCCAGCAGTTTTCAGTCGAGACAGCCCCAGCATTTT. Translating it yields CASSFQSRQPQHF. The chain carries TRBV12-3 or TRBV12-4 and TRBJ1-5; no clear D gene. This CDR3 contains 13 residues. V was shortened by 3 bases and J by 7 bases, with 10 bases between the two germline ends.

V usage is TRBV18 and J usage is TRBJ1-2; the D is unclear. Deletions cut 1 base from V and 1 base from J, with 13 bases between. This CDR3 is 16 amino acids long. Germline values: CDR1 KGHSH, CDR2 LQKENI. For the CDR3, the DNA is TGTGCCAGCTCACCACTGACCTCGGGCCATAACTATGGCTACACCTTC. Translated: CASSPLTSGHNYGYTF.

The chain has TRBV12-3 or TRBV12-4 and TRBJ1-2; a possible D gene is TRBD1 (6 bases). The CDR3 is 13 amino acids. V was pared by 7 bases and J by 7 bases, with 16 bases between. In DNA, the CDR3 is TGTGCCAGCACGGACAGACTCGGGACTGGCTACACCTTC. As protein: CASTDRLGTGYTF.

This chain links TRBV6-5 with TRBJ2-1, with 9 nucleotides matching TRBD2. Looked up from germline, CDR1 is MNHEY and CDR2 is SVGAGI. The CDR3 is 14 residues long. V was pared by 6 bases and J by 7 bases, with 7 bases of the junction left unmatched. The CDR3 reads CASRLGLALNEQFF. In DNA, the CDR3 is TGTGCCAGCAGGTTGGGACTAGCTCTGAATGAGCAGTTCTTC.

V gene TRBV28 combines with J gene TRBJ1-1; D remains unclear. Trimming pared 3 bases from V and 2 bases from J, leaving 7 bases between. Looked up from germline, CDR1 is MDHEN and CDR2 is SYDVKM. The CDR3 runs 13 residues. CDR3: CASSFYSNTEAFF. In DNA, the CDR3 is TGTGCCAGCAGTTTTTATAGCAACACTGAAGCTTTCTTT.

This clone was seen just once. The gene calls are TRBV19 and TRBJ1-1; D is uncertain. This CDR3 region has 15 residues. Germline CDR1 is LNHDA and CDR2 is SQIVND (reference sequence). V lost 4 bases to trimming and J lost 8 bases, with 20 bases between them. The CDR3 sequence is CASSKVSLGSPEAFF. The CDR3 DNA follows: TGTGCCAGTAGTAAAGTAAGCTTGGGTTCGCCCGAAGCTTTCTTT.

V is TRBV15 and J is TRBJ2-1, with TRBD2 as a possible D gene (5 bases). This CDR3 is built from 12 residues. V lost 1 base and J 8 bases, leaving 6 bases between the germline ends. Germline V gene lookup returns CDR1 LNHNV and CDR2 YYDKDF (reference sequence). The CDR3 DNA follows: TGTGCCACCAGCAGAGTTAGCGATGAGCAGTTCTTC. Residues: CATSRVSDEQFF.

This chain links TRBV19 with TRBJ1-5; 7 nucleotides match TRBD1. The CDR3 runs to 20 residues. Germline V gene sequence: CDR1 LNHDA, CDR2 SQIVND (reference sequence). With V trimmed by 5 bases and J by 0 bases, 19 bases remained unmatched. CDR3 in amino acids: CASSVRRRDSNFYSNQPQHF. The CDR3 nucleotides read TGTGCCAGTAGTGTGCGTCGACGGGACAGCAACTTCTATAGCAATCAGCCCCAGCATTTT. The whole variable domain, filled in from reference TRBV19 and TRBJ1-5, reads DGGITQSPKYLFRKEGQNVTLSCEQNLNHDAMYWYRQDPGQGLRLIYYSQIVNDFQKGDIAEGYSVSREKKESFPLTVTSAQKNPTAFYLCASSVRRRDSNFYSNQPQHFGDGTRLSIL.

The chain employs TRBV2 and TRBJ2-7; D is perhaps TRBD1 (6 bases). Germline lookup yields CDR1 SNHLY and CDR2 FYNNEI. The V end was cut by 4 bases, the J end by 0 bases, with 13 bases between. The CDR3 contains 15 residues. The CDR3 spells CASSVGQGSSYEQYF. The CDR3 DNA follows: TGTGCCAGCAGTGTCGGGCAGGGGAGCTCCTACGAGCAGTACTTC.

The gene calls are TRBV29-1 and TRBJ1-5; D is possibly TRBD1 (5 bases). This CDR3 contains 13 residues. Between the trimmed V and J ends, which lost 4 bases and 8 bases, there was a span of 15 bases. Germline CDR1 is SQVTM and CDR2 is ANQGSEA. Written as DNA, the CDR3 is TGCAGCGTTGCCGGGGCCACCCGGGAGCCCCAGCATTTT. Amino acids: CSVAGATREPQHF.

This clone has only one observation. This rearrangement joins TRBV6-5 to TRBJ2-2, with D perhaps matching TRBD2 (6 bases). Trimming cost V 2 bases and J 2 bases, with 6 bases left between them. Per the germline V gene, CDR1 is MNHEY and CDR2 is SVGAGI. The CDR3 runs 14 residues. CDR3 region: CASSYGLNTGELFF. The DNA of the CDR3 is TGTGCCAGCAGTTACGGACTAAACACCGGGGAGCTGTTTTTT.

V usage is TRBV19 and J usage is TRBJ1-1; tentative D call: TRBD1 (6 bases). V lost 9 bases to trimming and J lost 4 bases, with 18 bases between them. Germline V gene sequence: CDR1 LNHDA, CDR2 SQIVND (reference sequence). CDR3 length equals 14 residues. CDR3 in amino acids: CASNRQVSSTEAFF. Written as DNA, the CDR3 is TGTGCCAGCAACCGACAGGTCTCTAGCACTGAAGCTTTCTTT.

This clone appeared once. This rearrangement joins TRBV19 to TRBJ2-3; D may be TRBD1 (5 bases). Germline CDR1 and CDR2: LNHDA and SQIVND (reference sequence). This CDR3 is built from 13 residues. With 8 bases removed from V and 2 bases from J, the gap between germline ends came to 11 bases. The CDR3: CASGRQYTDTQYF. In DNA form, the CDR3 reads TGTGCCAGTGGAAGACAGTACACAGATACGCAGTATTTT.

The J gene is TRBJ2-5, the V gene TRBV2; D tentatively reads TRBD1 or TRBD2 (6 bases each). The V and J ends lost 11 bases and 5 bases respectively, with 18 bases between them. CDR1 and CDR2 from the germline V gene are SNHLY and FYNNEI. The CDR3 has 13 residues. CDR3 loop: CAGRGGPGETQYF. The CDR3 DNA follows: TGTGCCGGGAGAGGGGGGCCAGGGGAGACCCAGTACTTC.

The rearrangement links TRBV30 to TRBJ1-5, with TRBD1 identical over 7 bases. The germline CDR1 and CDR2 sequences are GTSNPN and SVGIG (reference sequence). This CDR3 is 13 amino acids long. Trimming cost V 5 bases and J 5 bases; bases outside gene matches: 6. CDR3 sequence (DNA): TGTGCCTGGGGTACAGGGGAGGATCAGCCCCAGCATTTT. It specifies CAWGTGEDQPQHF.

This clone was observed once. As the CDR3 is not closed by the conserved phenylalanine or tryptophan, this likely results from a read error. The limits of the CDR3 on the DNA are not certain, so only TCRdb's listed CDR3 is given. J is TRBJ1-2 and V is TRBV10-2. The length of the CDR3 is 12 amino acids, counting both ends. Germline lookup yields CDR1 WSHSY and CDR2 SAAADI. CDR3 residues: CASSESGGRLTA.

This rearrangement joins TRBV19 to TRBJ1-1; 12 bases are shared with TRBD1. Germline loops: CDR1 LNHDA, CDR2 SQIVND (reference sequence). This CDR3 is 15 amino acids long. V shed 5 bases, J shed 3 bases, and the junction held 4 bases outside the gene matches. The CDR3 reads CASSGTGGADTEAFF. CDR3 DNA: TGTGCCAGTAGTGGGACAGGGGGCGCAGACACTGAAGCTTTCTTT.

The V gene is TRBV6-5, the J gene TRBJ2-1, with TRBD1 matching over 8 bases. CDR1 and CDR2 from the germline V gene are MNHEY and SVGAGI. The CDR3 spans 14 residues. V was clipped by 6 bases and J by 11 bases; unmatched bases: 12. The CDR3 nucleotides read TGTGCCAGCAGGCGGGGACAGGCCGGAGGACAGCAGTTCTTC. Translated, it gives CASRRGQAGGQQFF.

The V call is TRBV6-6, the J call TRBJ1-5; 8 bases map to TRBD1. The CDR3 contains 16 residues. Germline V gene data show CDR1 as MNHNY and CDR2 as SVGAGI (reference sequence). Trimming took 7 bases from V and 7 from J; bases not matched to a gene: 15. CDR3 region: CASTVVNWTGRQPQHF. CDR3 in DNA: TGTGCCAGCACCGTGGTAAACTGGACAGGGAGGCAGCCCCAGCATTTT.